The 11 T cell receptor beta chains below were found in one sample sequenced in a study of CD8 T cells in ankylosing spondylitis. TCRdb reanalysed the 5' RACE reads using MiXCR and keeps one entry per CDR3 protein. The repertoire has 200,000 to 250,000 distinct CDR3 sequences, about 10% of them found once; the top ten carry less than 7.5%. Sequencing used blood, either unsorted or a sorted T cell fraction (not recorded which). The receptors here all came from a male donor with ankylosing spondylitis or in good health (not recorded which).

Ten or more counts support this clonotype. The chain uses TRBV5-1 and TRBJ2-3; D not resolved. V lost 4 bases, J lost 5 bases, and 11 bases lay in between. This CDR3 contains 13 residues. The germline V gene has CDR1 SGHRS and CDR2 YFSETQ. The CDR3 coding sequence is TGCGCCAGCAGCCTCCTTTTTGGAGATACGCAGTATTTT. Protein: CASSLLFGDTQYF.

In this sample, this clonotype turned up a few times. This chain links TRBV7-9 with TRBJ2-1; 9 bases map to TRBD1. CDR1 SEHNR and CDR2 FQNEAQ come from the germline V gene (reference sequence). CDR3 length equals 16 residues. With 6 bases clipped from V and 8 bases from J, the junction kept 14 bases outside the gene matches. CDR3 bases: TGTGCCAGCAGGGGGACAGGGAGTTTTCAGGGCTATGAGCAGTTCTTC. Protein sequence: CASRGTGSFQGYEQFF.

This clonotype came up many times. The genes are TRBV6-5 and TRBJ2-3; unclear D gene. This CDR3 is built from 16 residues. V was shortened by 4 bases and J by 4 bases, with 18 bases between the two germline ends. From germline, CDR1 is MNHEY and CDR2 SVGAGI. The DNA of the CDR3 is TGTGCCAGCAGTTCCTCGGACGGACGGAGCCCAGATACGCAGTATTTT. Translating it yields CASSSSDGRSPDTQYF.

With respect to this clonotype: One base away lies a much larger clone, so this may be a sequencing read error. The gene calls are TRBV5-1 and TRBJ2-7, with 11 bases that match TRBD2. There are 16 residues in the CDR3. CDR1 and CDR2 (germline): SGHRS, YFSETQ. CDR3 region: CAISPRTSGLSYEQYF. CDR3 nucleotides: TGCGCCATCAGCCCCAGGACTAGCGGGCTATCCTACGAGCAGTACTTC.

Only a few counts were recorded for this clonotype. The chain is built from TRBV20-1 and TRBJ1-6; a possible D gene is TRBD1 (5 bases). In germline, CDR1 is DFQATT, CDR2 SNEGSKA (reference sequence). The CDR3 runs 12 residues. Trimming shortened V by 5 bases and J by 10 bases, and 12 bases separated the two germline ends. In nucleotides, the CDR3 is TGCAGTGCTGGGGACGACAAATCACCCCTCCACTTT. It is translated as CSAGDDKSPLHF.

This clonotype was observed many times. The CDR3 here is CSVRATGLANYGYTF. CDR3 sequence (DNA): TGCAGCGTCCGAGCGACAGGGTTAGCTAACTATGGCTACACCTTC. The J gene is TRBJ1-2, the V gene TRBV29-1, with 7 bases that match TRBD1. This CDR3 region has 15 residues. CDR1 and CDR2 from the germline V gene are SQVTM and ANQGSEA. J lost 0 bases, V lost 6 bases, and 10 bases had no gene match. Full variable domain (missing parts from reference TRBV29-1 and TRBJ1-2): SAVISQKPSRDICQRGTSLTIQCQVDSQVTMMFWYRQQPGQSLTLIATANQGSEATYESGFVIDKFPISRPNLTFSTLTVSNMSPEDSSIYLCSVRATGLANYGYTFGSGTRLTVV.

This clonotype was picked up many times. The chain couples TRBV5-6 to TRBJ2-7; D is uncertain. CDR1 is SGHDT and CDR2 is YYEEEE in the germline V gene. V shed 1 base and J shed 1 base, with 9 bases lying between them. This CDR3 contains 14 residues. CDR3 amino acids: CASSLRYLSYEQYF. The CDR3 DNA follows: TGTGCCAGCAGCTTGCGTTACCTATCCTACGAGCAGTACTTC.

This clonotype has a handful of counts. The chain joins TRBV10-3 to TRBJ2-7, with D possibly being TRBD1 (6 bases). Germline CDR1 and CDR2: ENHRY and SYGVKD. The CDR3 length is 13 residues. Deletions cut 10 bases from V and 0 bases from J, with 13 bases between. DNA of the CDR3: TGTGCCACCCTTGACAGGACCTCCTACGAGCAGTACTTC. Protein sequence: CATLDRTSYEQYF.

This clonotype came up many times. The chain links TRBV5-1 to TRBJ2-7; 10 bases align to TRBD2. The germline gives CDR1 SGHRS, CDR2 YFSETQ. This CDR3 has 14 residues. V lost 5 bases and J lost 0; bases outside the gene matches: 2. This chain's CDR3 is CASSLAGASYEQYF. Here the CDR3 DNA reads TGCGCCAGCAGTCTAGCGGGGGCCTCCTACGAGCAGTACTTC.

The gene calls are TRBV7-2 and TRBJ1-1; tentative D call: TRBD1 (6 bases). V dropped 2 bases and J dropped 5 bases, with 9 bases sitting between them. The CDR3 totals 13 residues. Germline V gene sequence: CDR1 SGHTA, CDR2 FQGNSA. The CDR3 here is CASSLQGRTEAFF. DNA for the CDR3: TGTGCCAGCAGCTTACAGGGGCGGACTGAAGCTTTCTTT.

This clonotype has more than one count but fewer than ten. The chain combines TRBV11-2 with TRBJ2-5; D tentatively fits TRBD1 or TRBD2 (6 bases each). The V end lost 3 bases, the J end lost 3 bases, and 11 bases lay between the germline ends. The CDR3 has 14 residues. The V gene's germline CDR1 is SGHAT and CDR2 FQNNGV. The CDR3 nucleotides are TGTGCCAGCAGCTTTTCGGGGGCTGAAGAGACCCAGTACTTC. This translates into CASSFSGAEETQYF.